The 17 T cell receptor beta chains given below trace back to one sample, sequenced in a study of CD8 T cells in ankylosing spondylitis. TCRdb analysed the 5' RACE reads with MiXCR anew, one entry per CDR3 protein. The table has about 120,000 distinct CDR3 sequences, around 13% seen once. The specimen sequenced was blood, either unsorted or a sorted T cell fraction (not recorded which). The source of these receptors is a female donor with ankylosing spondylitis or in good health (not recorded which).

This clonotype was observed at least ten times. The J gene is TRBJ2-3, the V gene TRBV20-1; tentatively, D is TRBD2 (7 bases). This CDR3 spans 16 amino acids. Trimming took 0 bases from V and 2 from J, leaving 15 bases between them. Germline CDR1 DFQATT, CDR2 SNEGSKA (reference sequence). Here the CDR3 DNA reads TGCAGTGCTAGAGAGGCGGGTCGGGGGGCCACAGATACGCAGTATTTT. It yields the protein CSAREAGRGATDTQYF.

This clonotype occurred a few times. V is TRBV12-3 or TRBV12-4 and J is TRBJ2-3; 11 bases map to TRBD2. The CDR3 is 14 residues long. The junction had 1 base not matched to a gene; V was cut back by 6 bases and J by 2 bases. The CDR3, as DNA: TGTGCCAGCAGGGGACTAGCGGTCACAGATACGCAGTATTTT. It codes for CASRGLAVTDTQYF.

The V and J genes are TRBV13 and TRBJ2-7; no reliable D call. The CDR3 runs 12 residues. Germline-derived CDR1 and CDR2 are PRHDT and FYEKMQ (reference sequence). V lost 3 bases, J lost 6 bases, and 9 bases lay in between. The CDR3 region is CASSFEDGEQYF. In DNA, the CDR3 is TGTGCCAGCAGCTTCGAGGACGGCGAGCAGTACTTC.

Details on this clonotype: A much larger clone lies a single base off, so this may be a read error. V and J are TRBV7-9 and TRBJ2-2, with D unclear. The CDR3 sequence is 14 residues long. Germline V gene sequence: CDR1 SEHNR, CDR2 FQNEAQ (reference sequence). The CDR3 sequence is CASSLVGYTAELFF. CDR3 in DNA: TGTGCCAGCAGCTTAGTCGGGTACACCGCGGAGCTGTTTTTT.

Ten or more counts support this clonotype. The chain combines TRBV7-2 with TRBJ2-1; tentatively, D is TRBD2 (6 bases). This CDR3 has 13 amino acids. The V end was cut by 5 bases, the J end by 6 bases, with 11 bases between. The germline gives CDR1 SGHTA, CDR2 FQGNSA. The CDR3 nucleotides read TGTGCCAGCAGCCCGAGACTAGTCAATGAGCAGTTCTTC. It encodes CASSPRLVNEQFF.

This clonotype was counted between two and nine times. The rearrangement joins TRBV19 to TRBJ2-1; 9 positions agree with TRBD2. V lost 3 bases, J lost 2 bases, and 5 bases stayed unmatched. This CDR3 spans 16 amino acids. Germline-derived CDR1 and CDR2 are LNHDA and SQIVND (reference sequence). The CDR3 coding sequence is TGTGCCAGTAGTATTTATGGCGGGAGGGCCTACAATGAGCAGTTCTTC. Translation: CASSIYGGRAYNEQFF.

This clonotype was detected a few times. This rearrangement joins TRBV29-1 to TRBJ2-1, with D maybe TRBD2 (6 bases). The length of the CDR3 is 10 residues. Germline CDR1 SQVTM, CDR2 ANQGSEA. Trimming removed 7 bases at V and 6 bases at J, with 7 bases between. The CDR3 DNA reads TGCAGCGGGGGACTCAATGAGCAGTTCTTC. It is translated as CSGGLNEQFF.

This clonotype was recorded at least ten times. The chain links TRBV20-1 to TRBJ2-1, with a possible D match to TRBD2 (5 bases). This CDR3 comprises 16 residues. V gave up 0 bases and J gave up 0 bases, with 12 bases separating them. Germline CDR1 is DFQATT and CDR2 is SNEGSKA (reference sequence). CDR3 in amino acids: CSAREASRSSYNEQFF. CDR3 DNA sequence: TGCAGTGCTAGAGAGGCTAGCAGAAGCTCCTACAATGAGCAGTTCTTC.

V gene TRBV11-2 combines with J gene TRBJ2-5, with 10 nucleotides matching TRBD2. The CDR3 sequence is 15 residues long. J gave up 5 bases and V 5 bases, and 8 bases lay outside the gene matches. From germline, CDR1 is SGHAT and CDR2 FQNNGV. The CDR3 reads CASSIRTSGPETQYF. CDR3 DNA sequence: TGTGCCAGCAGCATTCGGACTAGCGGCCCGGAGACCCAGTACTTC.

This clonotype was seen many times. The chain is built from TRBV7-2 and TRBJ2-5; 9 bases map to TRBD1. CDR3 length: 15 residues. Germline loops: CDR1 SGHTA, CDR2 FQGNSA. The J segment lost 2 bases and the V segment lost 3 bases, leaving 4 bases of the junction unmatched. The CDR3 DNA reads TGTGCCAGCAGCTTTAACAGGGGGCAACAAGAGACCCAGTACTTC. The encoded protein is CASSFNRGQQETQYF.

The chain couples TRBV24-1 to TRBJ2-7, with D possibly being TRBD1 (6 bases). The V end lost 7 bases, the J end lost 3 bases, and 18 bases lay between the germline ends. Germline loops: CDR1 KGHDR, CDR2 SFDVKD. The CDR3 runs 15 residues. The CDR3 here is CATSNEGEADYEQYF. The CDR3 nucleotides read TGTGCCACCAGCAATGAGGGGGAAGCGGACTACGAGCAGTACTTC.

The rearrangement joins TRBV5-1 to TRBJ2-3; the match to TRBD2 covers 8 bases. V was clipped by 4 bases and J by 6 bases; unmatched bases: 10. The CDR3 consists of 15 residues. CDR1 and CDR2 (germline): SGHRS, YFSETQ. CDR3 DNA sequence: TGCGCCAGCAGCGGCAGCGGGGGAAGACGGGATACGCAGTATTTT. As protein: CASSGSGGRRDTQYF. Together with reference TRBV5-1 and TRBJ2-3, the CDR3 gives the full variable domain: KAGVTQTPRYLIKTRGQQVTLSCSPISGHRSVSWYQQTPGQGLQFLFEYFSETQRNKGNFPGRFSGRQFSNSRSEMNVSTLELGDSALYLCASSGSGGRRDTQYFGPGTRLTVL.

With regard to this clonotype: The junction departs from germline at one end; a sequencing error may be responsible. The V and J genes are TRBV3-1 and TRBJ1-6, with 9 bases that match TRBD1. The CDR3 length is 16 residues. Germline-derived CDR1 and CDR2 are LGHDT and YNNKEL (reference sequence). The CDR3: CAGSQDVGTGFSPLHF. The CDR3 DNA follows: TGTGCCGGCAGCCAAGATGTGGGGACAGGGTTTTCACCCCTCCACTTT.

The V gene is TRBV21-1, the J gene TRBJ2-2; the listed D gene, TRBD2, was not tested against the DNA. TRBV21-1 is tagged as a pseudogene. This CDR3 is built from 15 residues. The CDR3 protein is CASNKVRGGPGELFF. DNA for the CDR3: TGTGCCAGCAACAAAGTACGGGGGGGCCCCGGGGAGCTGTTTTTT.

The V call is TRBV18, the J call TRBJ2-2; tentative D call: TRBD1 (5 bases). Between the trimmed V and J ends, which lost 5 bases and 3 bases, there was a span of 13 bases. This CDR3 region has 15 residues. The V gene's germline CDR1 is KGHSH and CDR2 LQKENI. The CDR3 loop is CASSGLDSYTGELFF. The CDR3 DNA reads TGTGCCAGCTCAGGCCTTGACAGCTACACCGGGGAGCTGTTTTTT.

This clonotype was observed at least ten times. The chain uses TRBV7-2 and TRBJ2-7, with 14 bases identical to TRBD2. J lost 3 bases, V lost 5 bases, and 6 bases had no gene match. The CDR3 spans 16 residues. Germline V gene sequence: CDR1 SGHTA, CDR2 FQGNSA. As DNA, the CDR3 is TGTGCCAGCAGCCCCCAGACTAGCGGGAGGGGCTACGAGCAGTACTTC. It yields the protein CASSPQTSGRGYEQYF.

This clonotype has a handful of counts. The rearrangement links TRBV19 to TRBJ2-7; 10 positions match TRBD2. The V gene's germline CDR1 is LNHDA and CDR2 SQIVND (reference sequence). The V and J ends lost 5 bases and 2 bases, in that order; junction bases with no gene match: 9. This CDR3 spans 16 amino acids. CDR3 residues: CASSDHRLAGAYEQYF. In DNA form, the CDR3 reads TGTGCCAGTAGTGACCACCGGCTAGCGGGAGCCTACGAGCAGTACTTC.